Below, one T cell receptor beta chain is given with its context. These data originate in a study of blood T cell repertoires in COVID-19. Study details: Sample material is recorded as cDNA or gDNA derived from T cells, B-cell-depleted T cells, or PBMCs.

Per germline, CDR1 SGHKS and CDR2 YYEKEE (reference sequence). V lost 3 bases and J lost 7, with 13 bases in between. The length of the CDR3 is 14 residues. Measured with immunoSEQ multiplex PCR; TCRdb has only the in-frame clones, and not every one. The data contain under 350,000 clones, roughly 86% of them singletons. The clonotype originates from a man younger than 35 with active or convalescent COVID-19. The chain couples TRBV5-5 to TRBJ2-2, with a weak D call TRBD2 (5 bases). The sequenced material came from peripheral blood. Written as DNA, the CDR3 is TGTGCCAGCAGCTGGACGGACTGGGACGGGGAGCTGTTTTTT. It specifies CASSWTDWDGELFF.